This entry lists 25 T cell receptor gamma chains sequenced from one sample in a study of gamma-delta T cells after stem cell transplantation. TCRdb re-called clones from the RT-PCR reads via CATT. Of approximately 280 gamma-chain clones in the sample, approximately 68% were seen once. Source material: gamma-delta T cells. These receptors came from a human donor. It is not recorded whose cells these are; they may come from a transplant donor.

As for this clone: The sample holds other DNA sequences that translate to the same CDR3. The rearrangement joins TRGV9 to TRGJP. The J gene, absent from TCRdb, was called here by matching the DNA to germline. The CDR3 runs to 15 residues. Germline V gene lookup returns CDR1 GITISATS and CDR2 ISYDGTV (reference sequence). After removal of 1 base from V and 7 bases from J, the junction contained 1 base not matched to a gene. CDR3 region: CALWEVELGKKIKVF. The CDR3 DNA follows: TGTGCCTTGTGGGAGGTTGAGTTGGGCAAAAAAATCAAGGTATTT.

For the CDR3, the DNA is TGTGCCACCTGGGACGGAAATAAGAAACTCTTT. Its translation is CATWDGNKKLF. The rearrangement joins TRGV2 to TRGJ1 or TRGJ2. Since TCRdb gives no J gene, matching the DNA to germline was used here to assign it. The V gene's germline CDR1 is EGSNGY and CDR2 YDSYNSKV. This CDR3 comprises 11 residues. V shed 1 base and J 8 bases; nucleotides not matched to a gene: 2.

Note on this clone: Other DNA sequences in this specimen translate into the identical CDR3. J is TRGJP and V is TRGV9. No J gene was available from TCRdb, and it was assigned here by a germline match of the DNA. With 1 base clipped from V and 10 bases from J, the junction kept 13 bases outside the gene matches. The CDR3 runs 18 residues. Per the germline V gene, CDR1 is GITISATS and CDR2 is ISYDGTV (reference sequence). CDR3 DNA: TGTGCCTTGTGGGAGGTTCCGGATTCGGAATTGGGCAAAAAAATCAAGGTATTT. As protein: CALWEVPDSELGKKIKVF.

This clone showed up just a few times. The V call is TRGV4, the J call TRGJ1 or TRGJ2. TCRdb supplies no J gene; here it was assigned by aligning the nucleotide sequence to germline. Germline CDR1 EGSTGY, CDR2 YDSYTSSV. The CDR3 extends over 14 amino acids. The trim removed 1 base at V and 3 bases at J, leaving 6 bases unmatched. CDR3 in DNA: TGTGCCACCTGGGATGGTCCGAGTTATTATAAGAAACTCTTT. Translating it yields CATWDGPSYYKKLF.

V and J are TRGV9 and TRGJP. Because TCRdb records no J gene, it was assigned here through a match of the DNA to germline. This CDR3 has 16 amino acids. CDR1 GITISATS and CDR2 ISYDGTV come from the germline V gene (reference sequence). The V segment lost 2 bases and the J segment 9 bases; nucleotides outside the gene matches: 7. The CDR3 reads CALWEATALGKKIKVF. The CDR3 DNA sequence: TGTGCCTTGTGGGAGGCGACGGCGTTGGGCAAAAAAATCAAGGTATTT.

The rearrangement links TRGV9 to TRGJP. The J gene, missing from TCRdb, was assigned here through DNA to germline matching. The CDR3 runs to 18 residues. The germline gives CDR1 GITISATS, CDR2 ISYDGTV (reference sequence). V lost 2 bases and J lost 9; bases outside the gene matches: 13. The DNA of the CDR3 is TGTGCCTTGTGGGAGGGGGCCAAGAAAAGGTTGGGCAAAAAAATCAAGGTATTT. Amino acids: CALWEGAKKRLGKKIKVF.

The gene calls are TRGV2 and TRGJ1 or TRGJ2. Here the J gene was assigned by germline matching of the DNA, as TCRdb has none. V shed 0 bases and J 5 bases; nucleotides not matched to a gene: 10. Germline CDR1 reads EGSNGY; CDR2 reads YDSYNSKV. This CDR3 contains 15 residues. The CDR3 is CATWDGHIRDYKKLF. The CDR3 coding sequence is TGTGCCACCTGGGACGGGCACATCCGGGATTATAAGAAACTCTTT.

About this clone itself: A far larger clone is only one base removed, so a read error is likely. Within the sample, other DNA sequences also encode this same CDR3. The chain uses TRGV8 and TRGJP1. TCRdb supplies no J gene; here it was assigned by aligning the nucleotide sequence to germline. CDR1 VENAVY and CDR2 YDSYNSRV come from the germline V gene. The CDR3 totals 14 residues. J was trimmed by 7 bases and V by 2 bases; bases with no gene match: 7. The CDR3 DNA reads as TGTGCCACCTGGGATATGGCGGGTGGTTGGTTCAAGATATTT. Its translation is CATWDMAGGWFKIF.

A note on this clone: Other DNA sequences in the sample encode the same CDR3. V is TRGV9 and J is TRGJP. TCRdb lists no J gene, so it was determined here by aligning the DNA to germline. J lost 6 bases, V lost 2 bases, and 4 bases had no gene match. CDR3 size: 16 residues. CDR1 is GITISATS and CDR2 is ISYDGTV in the germline V gene (reference sequence). The CDR3 region is CALWEGRELGKKIKVF. The CDR3 nucleotides read TGTGCCTTGTGGGAGGGCCGAGAGTTGGGCAAAAAAATCAAGGTATTT.

The J gene is TRGJ1 or TRGJ2, the V gene TRGV9. The J gene, absent from TCRdb, was called here by matching the DNA to germline. V shed 3 bases and J 9 bases; nucleotides not matched to a gene: 14. Germline CDR1 reads GITISATS; CDR2 reads ISYDGTV (reference sequence). CDR3 length: 14 amino acids. The CDR3 coding sequence is TGTGCCTTGTGGGAGAACTCCCCACACGGTAAGAAACTCTTT. It specifies CALWENSPHGKKLF.

This clone is labeled as hyperexpanded. This sequence joins TRGV4 and TRGJ1 or TRGJ2. The ends lost 5 bases at V and 7 bases at J; junction bases unmatched: 11. Germline CDR1 and CDR2: EGSTGY and YDSYTSSV. This CDR3 is 13 amino acids long. The DNA for the CDR3 is TGTGCCACCTGGGCGGTATCAGTCTATAAGAAACTCTTT. This translates into CATWAVSVYKKLF.

This clone was seen a single time. The J gene is TRGJP, the V gene TRGV9. TCRdb gives no J gene; it was assigned here by matching the DNA to germline. The V gene end was trimmed by 3 bases and the J gene end by 4 bases; junction bases not matched to a gene: 6. The CDR3 covers 17 residues. The germline CDR1 and CDR2 sequences are GITISATS and ISYDGTV (reference sequence). CDR3 DNA sequence: TGTGCCTTGTGGGAGACACTACAAGAGTTGGGCAAAAAAATCAAGGTATTT. Its translation is CALWETLQELGKKIKVF.

The J gene is TRGJ1 or TRGJ2, the V gene TRGV2. Here the J gene came from matching the DNA to germline, since TCRdb omits it. Germline V gives CDR1 EGSNGY, CDR2 YDSYNSKV. V lost 1 base, J lost 2 bases, and 5 bases stayed unmatched. The CDR3 runs 14 residues. The CDR3 is CATWDGVYYYKKLF. CDR3 coding DNA: TGTGCCACCTGGGACGGAGTCTATTATTATAAGAAACTCTTT.

Worth noting for this clone: Other nucleotide sequences in the sample specify the same CDR3. V is TRGV9 and J is TRGJP. The J gene comes from matching the DNA to germline here; TCRdb lacks it. Germline assignment: CDR1 GITISATS and CDR2 ISYDGTV (reference sequence). This CDR3 comprises 16 residues. Trimming took 3 bases from V and 4 from J; bases not matched to a gene: 3. This chain's CDR3 is CALWETQELGKKIKVF. CDR3 nucleotide sequence: TGTGCCTTGTGGGAGACTCAAGAGTTGGGCAAAAAAATCAAGGTATTT.

Points on this clone: The sample contains more than one DNA sequence encoding this CDR3. The V and J genes are TRGV9 and TRGJP. The J gene was not available in TCRdb and was assigned here by matching the DNA to germline segments. CDR1 GITISATS and CDR2 ISYDGTV come from the germline V gene (reference sequence). This CDR3 has 16 amino acids. Trimming took 1 base from V and 7 from J; bases not matched to a gene: 4. The CDR3 sequence: CALWEVGELGKKIKVF. CDR3 nucleotide sequence: TGTGCCTTGTGGGAGGTCGGGGAGTTGGGCAAAAAAATCAAGGTATTT.

V and J are TRGV4 and TRGJ1 or TRGJ2. The J gene comes from matching the DNA to germline here; TCRdb lacks it. Per the germline V gene, CDR1 is EGSTGY and CDR2 is YDSYTSSV. Trimming at V came to 0 bases and at J to 4 bases, leaving 12 bases not matched to a gene. This CDR3 is 16 amino acids long. The CDR3 bases are TGTGCCACCTGGGATGGGCGAACCCTCGGGTATTATAAGAAACTCTTT. Protein sequence: CATWDGRTLGYYKKLF.

A note on this clone: This same CDR3 is encoded by further DNA sequences in the sample. V and J are TRGV9 and TRGJP. The J gene is absent in TCRdb and was assigned here via DNA matching to germline. V dropped 0 bases and J dropped 7; count of bases not matched to a gene: 3. The CDR3 is 16 residues long. Per germline, CDR1 GITISATS and CDR2 ISYDGTV (reference sequence). CDR3 bases: TGTGCCTTGTGGGAGGTGTTGGAGTTGGGCAAAAAAATCAAGGTATTT. This sequence encodes CALWEVLELGKKIKVF.

The V call is TRGV4, the J call TRGJ1 or TRGJ2. Assignment of the J gene here rests on matching the DNA to germline, because TCRdb gives none. After removal of 4 bases from V and 11 bases from J, the junction contained 14 bases not matched to a gene. Germline V gives CDR1 EGSTGY, CDR2 YDSYTSSV. This CDR3 has 13 residues. The CDR3 DNA reads TGTGCCACCTGGGACGACGCGGGGTGGGAGAAACTCTTT. Its translation is CATWDDAGWEKLF.

The chain couples TRGV9 to TRGJP. The J gene was missing in TCRdb and was found by matching the end of the DNA to germline. The CDR3 is 16 residues long. V shed 3 bases, J shed 8 bases, and the junction held 7 bases outside the gene matches. Looked up from germline, CDR1 is GITISATS and CDR2 is ISYDGTV (reference sequence). Written as DNA, the CDR3 is TGTGCCTTGTGGGAGACCCGAAAGTTGGGCAAAAAAATCAAGGTATTT. Its protein product is CALWETRKLGKKIKVF.

This chain's CDR3 is CALWLGGKKIKVF. CDR3 nucleotides: TGTGCCTTGTGGCTCGGGGGCAAAAAAATCAAGGTATTT. The chain couples TRGV9 to TRGJP. Since TCRdb gives no J gene, matching the DNA to germline was used here to assign it. The V and J ends lost 6 bases and 12 bases, in that order; junction bases with no gene match: 5. Germline lookup yields CDR1 GITISATS and CDR2 ISYDGTV (reference sequence). CDR3 length: 13 residues.

J is TRGJP and V is TRGV9. TCRdb offers no J gene call, so here the DNA was matched to germline to obtain one. V lost 6 bases to trimming and J lost 4 bases; unmatched junction nucleotides: 6. Per germline, CDR1 GITISATS and CDR2 ISYDGTV (reference sequence). The CDR3 consists of 16 residues. CDR3 DNA sequence: TGTGCCTTGTGGACCCCCCAAGAGTTGGGCAAAAAAATCAAGGTATTT. Its protein product is CALWTPQELGKKIKVF.

This clone was seen a few times. The V and J genes are TRGV4 and TRGJ1 or TRGJ2. The J gene, left out of TCRdb, was set here by checking the DNA against germline. The length of the CDR3 is 13 residues. The V and J ends lost 0 bases and 6 bases, in that order; junction bases with no gene match: 5. CDR1 and CDR2 (germline): EGSTGY, YDSYTSSV. CDR3 residues: CATWDGLAYKKLF. The CDR3 DNA reads as TGTGCCACCTGGGATGGGCTAGCTTATAAGAAACTCTTT.

The chain is built from TRGV9 and TRGJP. The J gene, left out of TCRdb, was set here by checking the DNA against germline. V dropped 0 bases and J dropped 4; count of bases not matched to a gene: 3. This CDR3 has 17 residues. Germline-derived CDR1 and CDR2 are GITISATS and ISYDGTV (reference sequence). CDR3 sequence: CALWEVGQELGKKIKVF. In nucleotides, the CDR3 is TGTGCCTTGTGGGAGGTGGGTCAAGAGTTGGGCAAAAAAATCAAGGTATTT.

The J gene is TRGJ1 or TRGJ2, the V gene TRGV5. The J gene comes from matching the DNA to germline here; TCRdb lacks it. V trimming: 3 bases; J trimming: 1 base; junction bases outside the gene matches: 9. The CDR3 totals 15 residues. Germline V gives CDR1 VINAFY, CDR2 YDVSNSKD. In nucleotides, the CDR3 is TGTGCCACCTGGGACTGGCGACCAAATTATTATAAGAAACTCTTT. As protein: CATWDWRPNYYKKLF.

By share, this clone ranks as hyperexpanded. V gene TRGV2 combines with J gene TRGJP2. Germline CDR1 EGSNGY, CDR2 YDSYNSKV. J gave up 2 bases and V 0 bases, and 3 bases lay outside the gene matches. The CDR3 is 15 amino acids. CDR3 region: CATWDGISSDWIKTF. The CDR3 nucleotides are TGTGCCACCTGGGACGGGATAAGTAGTGATTGGATCAAGACGTTT.